The 16 T cell receptor beta chains in this list originate from one sample, sequenced in a study of T cells in Graves' hyperthyroidism and ophthalmopathy. RNA transcripts gave rise to amplified TCR beta CDR3 regions. Researchers ran a first-round RT-PCR on the TCR CDR3 using the HTBI primer set. TCRdb passed the multiplex PCR reads through MiXCR, listing each CDR3 protein once. Among roughly 500,000 distinct CDR3 sequences, 14% were seen once, and the ten largest hold roughly 5.7%. Sequenced: blood. Receptors were obtained from a woman under 40 with Graves' hyperthyroidism that later progressed to Graves' ophthalmopathy.

V usage is TRBV7-2 and J usage is TRBJ2-3, with 9 bases lining up with TRBD2. This CDR3 contains 16 residues. Germline V gives CDR1 SGHTA, CDR2 FQGNSA. V trimming: 5 bases; J trimming: 2 bases; junction bases outside the gene matches: 8. The CDR3 loop is CASSPALAGITDTQYF. In DNA, the CDR3 is TGTGCCAGCAGCCCGGCGCTAGCGGGGATCACAGATACGCAGTATTTT.

The chain is built from TRBV12-3 or TRBV12-4 and TRBJ2-7, with D perhaps TRBD1 or TRBD2 (5 bases each). Trimming removed 3 bases from V and 2 bases from J, with 11 bases in between. The CDR3 is 14 amino acids. Here the CDR3 reads CASSFGAGPYEQYF. In DNA form, the CDR3 reads TGTGCCAGCAGTTTCGGGGCAGGGCCCTACGAGCAGTACTTC.

In regard to this clonotype: A read error may produce the germline difference seen at one junction end. In nucleotides, the CDR3 is TGTGCCACCAGTTATTTCGGGCTAGCGGGCTACAATGAGCAGTTCTTC. Translated, it gives CATSYFGLAGYNEQFF. The chain employs TRBV24-1 and TRBJ2-1; 8 nucleotides align to TRBD2. CDR1 and CDR2 from the germline V gene are KGHDR and SFDVKD. This CDR3 contains 16 residues.

The sample holds many counts of this clonotype. The junction departs from the called germline gene at one end, perhaps through a read error. In nucleotides, the CDR3 is TGTGCCAGCAGTGAGGGCCTCAGGAACTCTGGCTACACCTTC. This gives the protein CASSEGLRNSGYTF. This chain uses TRBV2 with TRBJ1-2; D gene unclear. CDR3 length equals 14 residues. The germline CDR1 and CDR2 sequences are SNHLY and FYNNEI.

In its sample, this clonotype was seen a few times. The chain uses TRBV5-4 and TRBJ2-3, with TRBD2 identical over 16 bases. CDR3 length: 18 amino acids. J was trimmed by 5 bases and V by 4 bases; bases with no gene match: 10. Germline V gives CDR1 SGHNT, CDR2 YYREEE (reference sequence). The CDR3 is CASSVLGTSGRAKDTQYF. In DNA form, the CDR3 reads TGTGCCAGCAGCGTTTTAGGGACTAGCGGGAGGGCCAAAGATACGCAGTATTTT.

This clonotype was recorded a few times. The J gene is TRBJ2-1, the V gene TRBV19, with TRBD2 matching 8 bases. The CDR3 loop spans 14 amino acids. After removal of 1 base from V and 9 bases from J, the junction contained 5 bases not matched to a gene. Germline values: CDR1 LNHDA, CDR2 SQIVND (reference sequence). CDR3 residues: CASSIGGTRVEQFF. The CDR3 DNA reads as TGTGCCAGTAGTATAGGGGGGACTAGAGTTGAGCAGTTCTTC.

In its sample, this clonotype was seen a few times. This rearrangement joins TRBV20-1 to TRBJ2-1, with D unresolved. This CDR3 is built from 14 residues. Germline CDR1 is DFQATT and CDR2 is SNEGSKA (reference sequence). V lost 0 bases, J lost 0 bases, and 6 bases lay in between. The CDR3: CSARDVSSYNEQFF. The CDR3 DNA follows: TGCAGTGCTAGAGATGTCAGCTCCTACAATGAGCAGTTCTTC.

This clonotype was found many times. The chain employs TRBV7-9 and TRBJ2-1; 7 bases are a match to TRBD2. Germline CDR1 SEHNR, CDR2 FQNEAQ (reference sequence). The ends lost 8 bases at V and 7 bases at J; junction bases unmatched: 11. This CDR3 has 14 residues. This CDR3 reads CASQDSSGLNEQFF. In DNA, the CDR3 is TGTGCCAGCCAGGATTCTAGCGGCCTTAATGAGCAGTTCTTC.

V gene TRBV5-4 combines with J gene TRBJ2-2, with D perhaps matching TRBD1 or TRBD2 (5 bases each). This CDR3 spans 13 amino acids. Trimming took off 7 bases at V and 0 bases at J, with 7 bases between the two ends. CDR1 is SGHNT and CDR2 is YYREEE in the germline V gene (reference sequence). CDR3 nucleotide sequence: TGTGCCAGCGGGACCGCGAACACCGGGGAGCTGTTTTTT. Translation: CASGTANTGELFF.

This clonotype was found a few times. The V and J genes are TRBV7-9 and TRBJ2-5; 7 nucleotides line up with TRBD2. V gave up 5 bases and J gave up 0 bases; unmatched junction bases: 6. The CDR3 covers 15 residues. Per the germline V gene, CDR1 is SEHNR and CDR2 is FQNEAQ (reference sequence). DNA of the CDR3: TGTGCCAGCAGCCCCACCCTAGCGGACCAAGAGACCCAGTACTTC. Translated: CASSPTLADQETQYF. Based on the CDR3 plus reference TRBV7-9 and TRBJ2-5, the full variable domain is DTGVSQNPRHKITKRGQNVTFRCDPISEHNRLYWYRQTLGQGPEFLTYFQNEAQLEKSRLLSDRFSAERPKGSFSTLEIQRTEQGDSAMYLCASSPTLADQETQYFGPGTRLLVL.

There are many counts of this clonotype. The V gene is TRBV12-3 or TRBV12-4, the J gene TRBJ1-1, with 7 bases that match TRBD1. Trimming took 7 bases from V and 7 from J; bases not matched to a gene: 9. The CDR3 totals 13 residues. The CDR3, as DNA: TGTGCCAGCACCCGGGGACAGTTGTTTGAAGCTTTCTTT. Its protein product is CASTRGQLFEAFF.

This clonotype was found many times. The chain has TRBV7-2 and TRBJ2-1; 7 bases align to TRBD1. The J segment lost 4 bases and the V segment lost 1 base, leaving 13 bases of the junction unmatched. Germline CDR1 is SGHTA and CDR2 is FQGNSA. The CDR3 runs to 18 residues. Here the CDR3 reads CASSLVLHDRERYNEQFF. The CDR3 DNA follows: TGTGCCAGCAGCTTAGTTCTACATGACAGGGAGAGGTACAATGAGCAGTTCTTC.

This clonotype was detected only a few times. The chain recombines TRBV5-6 with TRBJ1-6; TRBD1 aligns across 9 bases. The CDR3 totals 15 residues. V shed 5 bases and J 6 bases; nucleotides not matched to a gene: 6. Germline V lookup: CDR1 SGHDT, CDR2 YYEEEE. DNA for the CDR3: TGTGCCAGCAGTATCCCGGGACAGGGTAATTCACCCCTCCACTTT. This translates into CASSIPGQGNSPLHF.

In its sample, this clonotype was seen many times. The chain uses TRBV20-1 and TRBJ2-1; the D gene is possibly TRBD2 (6 bases). From germline, CDR1 is DFQATT and CDR2 SNEGSKA (reference sequence). V shed 3 bases and J shed 9 bases, with 9 bases lying between them. The length of the CDR3 is 11 residues. CDR3 amino acids: CSARTRSEQFF. The CDR3 coding sequence is TGCAGTGCTAGGACTAGAAGTGAGCAGTTCTTC.

In this sample, this clonotype turned up many times. This chain connects TRBV20-1 to TRBJ1-6, with D tentatively TRBD1 (5 bases). The CDR3 is made up of 11 amino acids. Germline CDR1 is DFQATT and CDR2 is SNEGSKA (reference sequence). CDR3 protein: CSPRVGESLHF. In DNA, the CDR3 is TGCAGCCCCAGGGTAGGGGAATCCCTCCACTTT.

In this sample, this clonotype turned up many times. V is TRBV11-2 and J is TRBJ2-3; 11 bases map to TRBD2. V lost 5 bases and J lost 1; bases outside the gene matches: 2. The CDR3 covers 15 residues. In germline, CDR1 is SGHAT, CDR2 FQNNGV. CDR3 bases: TGTGCCAGCAGCCCGACTAGCGGGGGCACAGATACGCAGTATTTT. It encodes CASSPTSGGTDTQYF.